This T cell receptor beta chain came from a study of blood T cell repertoires in COVID-19. The CDR3 is 15 amino acids. CDR1 and CDR2 (germline): SGHTA, FQGNSA. Trimming shortened V by 5 bases and J by 4 bases, and 17 bases separated the two germline ends. Produced via immunoSEQ multiplex PCR; TCRdb's table is partial and in-frame only. This table has fewer than 35,000 clones, about 88% appearing once. The rearrangement joins TRBV7-2 to TRBJ1-2; the D gene is possibly TRBD1 (6 bases). The sequenced material came from peripheral blood. This receptor was obtained from an elderly man with acute or convalescent COVID-19. The DNA for the CDR3 is TGTGCCAGCAGCCCTGCCCAGACAGGCCCCTATGGCTACACCTTC. Translating gives CASSPAQTGPYGYTF.